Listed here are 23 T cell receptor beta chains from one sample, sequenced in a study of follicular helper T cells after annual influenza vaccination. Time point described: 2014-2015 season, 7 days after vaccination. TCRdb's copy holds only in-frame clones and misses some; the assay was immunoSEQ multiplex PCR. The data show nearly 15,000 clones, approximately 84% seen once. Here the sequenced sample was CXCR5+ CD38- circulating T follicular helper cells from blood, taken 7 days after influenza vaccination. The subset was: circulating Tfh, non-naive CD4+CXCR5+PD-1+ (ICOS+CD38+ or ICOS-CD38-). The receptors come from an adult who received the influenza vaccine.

The CDR3 DNA reads TGTGCCAGCTCAGCTCCCGCGGAGGGCCACGAGCAGTACTTC. It encodes CASSAPAEGHEQYF. The V gene is TRBV18, the J gene TRBJ2-7; maybe TRBD2 (6 bases). CDR3 length: 14 amino acids. Germline CDR1 reads KGHSH; CDR2 reads LQKENI. V was shortened by 5 bases and J by 5 bases, with 16 bases between the two germline ends. Based on the CDR3 plus reference TRBV18 and TRBJ2-7, the full variable domain is NAGVMQNPRHLVRRRGQEARLRCSPMKGHSHVYWYRQLPEEGLKFMVYLQKENIIDESGMPKERFSAEFPKEGPSILRIQQVVRGDSAAYFCASSAPAEGHEQYFGPGTRLTVT.

CDR3 bases: TGTGCCAGCAGTTTGACTAGCGGGTACGAGCAGTACTTC. Protein sequence: CASSLTSGYEQYF. This chain connects TRBV28 to TRBJ2-7; 10 bases fit TRBD2. Germline V CDR1 and CDR2: MDHEN, SYDVKM. CDR3 length: 13 residues. J lost 4 bases, V lost 3 bases, and 0 bases had no gene match.

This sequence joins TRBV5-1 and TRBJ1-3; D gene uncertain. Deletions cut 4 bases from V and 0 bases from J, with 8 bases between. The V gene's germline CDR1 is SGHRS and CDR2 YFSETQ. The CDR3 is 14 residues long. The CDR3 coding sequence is TGCGCCAGCAGCCACCGGAGCTCTGGAAACACCATATATTTT. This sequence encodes CASSHRSSGNTIYF.

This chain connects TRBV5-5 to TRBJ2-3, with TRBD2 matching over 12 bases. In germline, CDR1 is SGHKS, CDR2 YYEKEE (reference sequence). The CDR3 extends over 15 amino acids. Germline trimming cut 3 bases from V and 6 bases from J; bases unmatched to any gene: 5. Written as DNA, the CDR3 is TGTGCCAGCAGCTCCCTAGCGGGAGGGGGTGATACGCAGTATTTT. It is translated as CASSSLAGGGDTQYF.

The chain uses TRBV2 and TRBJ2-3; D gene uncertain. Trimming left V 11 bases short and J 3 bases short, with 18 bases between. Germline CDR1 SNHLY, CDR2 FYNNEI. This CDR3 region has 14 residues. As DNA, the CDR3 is TGTGCCTGGAAGGCGGCCAGCTTAACAGATACGCAGTATTTT. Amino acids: CAWKAASLTDTQYF.

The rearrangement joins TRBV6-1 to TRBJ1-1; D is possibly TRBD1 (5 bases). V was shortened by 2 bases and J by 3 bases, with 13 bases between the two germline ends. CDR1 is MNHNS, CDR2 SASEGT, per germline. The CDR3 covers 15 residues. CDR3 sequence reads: CASSERAGLYTEAFF. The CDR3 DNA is TGTGCCAGCAGTGAACGGGCAGGGTTGTACACTGAAGCTTTCTTT.

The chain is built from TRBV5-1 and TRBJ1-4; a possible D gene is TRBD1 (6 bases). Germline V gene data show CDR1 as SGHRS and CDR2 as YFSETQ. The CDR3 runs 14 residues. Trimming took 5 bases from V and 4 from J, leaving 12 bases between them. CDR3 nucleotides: TGCGCCAGCAGTAGACAGGTGAATAATGAAAAACTGTTTTTT. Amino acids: CASSRQVNNEKLFF.

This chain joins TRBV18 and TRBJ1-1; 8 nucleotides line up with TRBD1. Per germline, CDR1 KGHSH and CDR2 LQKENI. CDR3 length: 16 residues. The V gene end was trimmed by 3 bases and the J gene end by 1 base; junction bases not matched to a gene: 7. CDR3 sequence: CASSPGQGSTNTEAFF. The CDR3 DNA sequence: TGTGCCAGCTCACCCGGACAGGGCTCAACGAACACTGAAGCTTTCTTT.

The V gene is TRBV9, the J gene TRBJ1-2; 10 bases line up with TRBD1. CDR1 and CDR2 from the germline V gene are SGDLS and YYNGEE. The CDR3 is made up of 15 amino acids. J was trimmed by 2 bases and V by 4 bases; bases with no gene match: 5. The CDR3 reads CASSPQGQGNYGYTF. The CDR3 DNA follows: TGTGCCAGCAGCCCTCAGGGACAGGGGAACTATGGCTACACCTTC.

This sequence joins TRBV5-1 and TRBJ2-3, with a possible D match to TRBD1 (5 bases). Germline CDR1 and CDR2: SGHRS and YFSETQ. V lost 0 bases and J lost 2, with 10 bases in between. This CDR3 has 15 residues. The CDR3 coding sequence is TGCGCCAGCAGCTTGGGAGACAGAAACACAGATACGCAGTATTTT. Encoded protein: CASSLGDRNTDTQYF. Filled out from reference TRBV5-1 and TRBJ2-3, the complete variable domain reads KAGVTQTPRYLIKTRGQQVTLSCSPISGHRSVSWYQQTPGQGLQFLFEYFSETQRNKGNFPGRFSGRQFSNSRSEMNVSTLELGDSALYLCASSLGDRNTDTQYFGPGTRLTVL.

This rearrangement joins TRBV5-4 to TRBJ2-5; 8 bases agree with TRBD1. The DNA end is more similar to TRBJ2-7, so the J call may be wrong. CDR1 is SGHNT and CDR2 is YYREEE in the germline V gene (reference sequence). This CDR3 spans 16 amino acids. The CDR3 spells CASSPRTGQGGYEQYF. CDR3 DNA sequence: TGTGCCAGCAGCCCCCGGACCGGACAGGGCGGCTACGAGCAGTACTTC.

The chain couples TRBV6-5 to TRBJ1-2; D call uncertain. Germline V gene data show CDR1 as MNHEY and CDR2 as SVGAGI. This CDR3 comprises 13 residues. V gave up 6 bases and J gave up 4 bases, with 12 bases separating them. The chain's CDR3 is CASRFQSGYGYTF. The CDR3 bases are TGTGCCAGCAGATTTCAGTCGGGCTATGGCTACACCTTC.

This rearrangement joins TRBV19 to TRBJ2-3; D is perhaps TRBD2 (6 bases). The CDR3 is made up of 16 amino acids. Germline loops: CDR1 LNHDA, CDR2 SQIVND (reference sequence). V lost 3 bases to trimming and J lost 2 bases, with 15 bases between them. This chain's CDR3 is CASSMVGSGNTDTQYF. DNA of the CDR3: TGTGCCAGTAGTATGGTTGGTAGCGGAAACACAGATACGCAGTATTTT.

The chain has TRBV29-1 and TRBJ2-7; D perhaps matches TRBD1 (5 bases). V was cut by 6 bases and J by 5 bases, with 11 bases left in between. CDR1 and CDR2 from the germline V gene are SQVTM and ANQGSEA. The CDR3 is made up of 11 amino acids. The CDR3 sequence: CSVSSRDEQYF. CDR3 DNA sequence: TGCAGCGTCTCGAGCAGGGACGAGCAGTACTTC.

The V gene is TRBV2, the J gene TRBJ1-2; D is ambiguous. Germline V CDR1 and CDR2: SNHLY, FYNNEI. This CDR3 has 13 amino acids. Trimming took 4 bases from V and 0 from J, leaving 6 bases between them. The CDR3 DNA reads TGTGCCAGCAGTGTGGCAGCTAACTATGGCTACACCTTC. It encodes CASSVAANYGYTF.

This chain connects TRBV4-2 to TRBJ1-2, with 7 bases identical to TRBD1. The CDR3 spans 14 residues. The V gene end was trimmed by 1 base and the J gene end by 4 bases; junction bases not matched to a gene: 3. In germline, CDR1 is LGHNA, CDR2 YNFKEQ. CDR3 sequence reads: CASSQVGQSYGYTF. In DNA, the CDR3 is TGTGCCAGCAGCCAAGTGGGACAGAGCTATGGCTACACCTTC.

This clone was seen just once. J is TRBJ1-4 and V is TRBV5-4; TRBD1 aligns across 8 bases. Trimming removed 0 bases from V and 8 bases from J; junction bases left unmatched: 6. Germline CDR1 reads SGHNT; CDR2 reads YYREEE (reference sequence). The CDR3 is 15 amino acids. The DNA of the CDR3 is TGTGCCAGCAGCTTGGGGGGACAGGAGGGCGAAAAACTGTTTTTT. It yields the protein CASSLGGQEGEKLFF.

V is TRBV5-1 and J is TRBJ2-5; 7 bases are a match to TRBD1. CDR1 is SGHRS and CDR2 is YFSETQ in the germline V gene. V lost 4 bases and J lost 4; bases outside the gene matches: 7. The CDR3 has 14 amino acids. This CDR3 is CASSRTGPPETQYF. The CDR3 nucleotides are TGCGCCAGCAGCAGGACAGGTCCCCCAGAGACCCAGTACTTC.

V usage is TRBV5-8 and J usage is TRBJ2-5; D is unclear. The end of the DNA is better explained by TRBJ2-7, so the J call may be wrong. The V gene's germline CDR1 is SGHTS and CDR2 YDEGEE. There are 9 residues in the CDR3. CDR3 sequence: CASSYEQYF. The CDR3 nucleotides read TGTGCCAGCAGCTACGAGCAGTACTTC.

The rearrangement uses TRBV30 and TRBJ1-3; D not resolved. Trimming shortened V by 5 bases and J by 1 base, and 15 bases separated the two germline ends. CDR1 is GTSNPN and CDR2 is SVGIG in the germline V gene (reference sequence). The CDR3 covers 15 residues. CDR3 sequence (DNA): TGTGCCTGGGGGCCGACGGAAAGATCTGGAAACACCATATATTTT. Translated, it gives CAWGPTERSGNTIYF.

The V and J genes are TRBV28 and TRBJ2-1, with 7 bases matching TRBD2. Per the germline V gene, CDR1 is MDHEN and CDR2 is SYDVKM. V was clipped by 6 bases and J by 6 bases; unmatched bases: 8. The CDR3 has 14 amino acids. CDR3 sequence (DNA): TGTGCCAGCAGGAATCCGGGACTAACCAATGAGCAGTTCTTC. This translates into CASRNPGLTNEQFF.

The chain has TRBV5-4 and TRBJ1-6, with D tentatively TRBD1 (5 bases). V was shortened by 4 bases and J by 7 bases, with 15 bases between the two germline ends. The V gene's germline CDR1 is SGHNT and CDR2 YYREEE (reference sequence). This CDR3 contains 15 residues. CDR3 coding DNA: TGTGCCAGCAGCCTCGGGAGGGGATCGAATTCACCCCTCCACTTT. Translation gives CASSLGRGSNSPLHF.

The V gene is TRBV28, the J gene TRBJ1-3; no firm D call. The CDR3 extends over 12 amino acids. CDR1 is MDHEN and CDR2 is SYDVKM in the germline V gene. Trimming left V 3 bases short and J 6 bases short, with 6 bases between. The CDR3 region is CASSLTENTIYF. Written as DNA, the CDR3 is TGTGCCAGCAGTTTGACTGAAAACACCATATATTTT. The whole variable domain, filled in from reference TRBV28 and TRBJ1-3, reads DVKVTQSSRYLVKRTGEKVFLECVQDMDHENMFWYRQDPGLGLRLIYFSYDVKMKEKGDIPEGYSVSREKKERFSLILESASTNQTSMYLCASSLTENTIYFGEGSWLTVV.